This T cell receptor (beta chain) is from a study of T cell responses to AZD1222 COVID-19 vaccine. Some clones are missing from TCRdb's copy, which holds only in-frame ones; the method was immunoSEQ multiplex PCR. This table holds tens of thousands of clones, about four fifths found once. From germline, CDR1 is SGHRS and CDR2 YFSETQ. The CDR3 contains 14 residues. Trimming left V 2 bases short and J 0 bases short, with 8 bases between. The sample consisted of peripheral blood, taken 28 days after the second AZD1222 dose. The TCR sequence derives from an adult who received the AZD1222 COVID-19 vaccine. The J gene is TRBJ1-1, the V gene TRBV5-1; D unclear. DNA of the CDR3: TGCGCCAGCAGCTTATTCAGCATGAACACTGAAGCTTTCTTT. Protein sequence: CASSLFSMNTEAFF.